These 8 T cell receptor beta chains were all obtained from the same sample, sequenced in a study of graft-versus-host responses after intestinal transplantation. These receptors are not linked to any known antigen. Sequencing used immunoSEQ multiplex PCR; TCRdb keeps in-frame clones, though not all of them. The sample carries 86,000 or so clones, 80% to 95% recorded once. The sequencing used unstimulated CD8+ T cells sorted from spleen or lymph node cells, collected before intestinal transplant. These receptor sequences come from a human donor who received an intestinal transplant.

The chain couples TRBV2 to TRBJ1-5; 10 bases align to TRBD1. The germline V gene has CDR1 SNHLY and CDR2 FYNNEI. J gave up 4 bases and V 7 bases, and 16 bases lay outside the gene matches. The CDR3 contains 18 residues. The CDR3 DNA reads TGTGCCAGCACACGGGACAGGGGAATGCATGCCGCAAATCAGCCCCAGCATTTT. Residues: CASTRDRGMHAANQPQHF.

This clone was detected once. The chain couples TRBV9 to TRBJ2-7; TRBD2 aligns across 9 bases. V was clipped by 3 bases and J by 4 bases; unmatched bases: 5. CDR3 length equals 14 residues. CDR1 and CDR2 from the germline V gene are SGDLS and YYNGEE. CDR3 DNA sequence: TGTGCCAGCAGCGCAGCGGGAGGAGGGTACGAGCAGTACTTC. Translating gives CASSAAGGGYEQYF.

The CDR3 bases are TGTGCCAGCAGCCAAGAGGCGACGGTCGATGAGCAGTTCTTC. The encoded protein is CASSQEATVDEQFF. The chain has TRBV4-2 and TRBJ2-1; no definite D call. CDR3 length: 14 amino acids. The ends were cut back, 0 bases at V and 8 bases at J, with 11 bases in the middle. Looked up from germline, CDR1 is LGHNA and CDR2 is YNFKEQ.

This chain joins TRBV13 and TRBJ2-1, with 8 bases fitting TRBD2. The V gene's germline CDR1 is PRHDT and CDR2 FYEKMQ (reference sequence). Losses at the gene ends were 4 bases for V and 7 bases for J; bases not matched to a gene: 3. The CDR3 spans 13 residues. This chain's CDR3 is CASSSRGGNEQFF. CDR3 coding DNA: TGTGCCAGCAGCTCTCGGGGGGGTAATGAGCAGTTCTTC.

This chain links TRBV2 with TRBJ2-5; TRBD1 matches at 7 bases. V lost 7 bases and J lost 5; bases outside the gene matches: 10. Germline V CDR1 and CDR2: SNHLY, FYNNEI. The CDR3 is 14 amino acids. Here the CDR3 reads CASTEGVRGETQYF. CDR3 in DNA: TGTGCCAGCACCGAAGGGGTCAGGGGGGAGACCCAGTACTTC.

The chain is built from TRBV5-4 and TRBJ2-7, with D perhaps matching TRBD1 or TRBD2 (5 bases each). CDR1 and CDR2 (germline): SGHNT, YYREEE (reference sequence). CDR3 length: 13 residues. Trimming left V 2 bases short and J 5 bases short, with 11 bases between. The CDR3 loop reads CASSFGTTDEQYF. CDR3 DNA sequence: TGTGCCAGCAGCTTCGGGACGACAGACGAGCAGTACTTC.

This clone was found a few times. The chain joins TRBV6-5 to TRBJ2-7, with D unclear. The V gene's germline CDR1 is MNHEY and CDR2 SVGAGI. The CDR3 sequence is 11 residues long. V lost 2 bases and J lost 4, with 3 bases in between. CDR3 sequence reads: CASSYRYEQYF. The CDR3 coding sequence is TGTGCCAGCAGTTACCGGTACGAGCAGTACTTC.

The table lists this clone with a count of one. The genes are TRBV5-6 and TRBJ2-2, with 13 bases matching TRBD2. The CDR3 is made up of 19 amino acids. V lost 4 bases and J lost 5; bases outside the gene matches: 14. The germline V gene encodes CDR1 SGHDT and CDR2 YYEEEE. In DNA, the CDR3 is TGTGCCAGCAGCATGACTAGCGGGGGGACACGTTGGGGAACCGGGGAGCTGTTTTTT. Translating it yields CASSMTSGGTRWGTGELFF.